The entry below describes one T cell receptor (beta chain). The antigen is unknown. The data derive from a study of identifying expanded T cells in peripheral blood. Healthy donors had no documented immune events, such as infections, while sampled. There are 15 residues in the CDR3. Germline-derived CDR1 and CDR2 are SGHRS and YFSETQ. The V end was cut by 4 bases, the J end by 5 bases, with 13 bases between. Study-wide findings and caveats: Across healthy donors, higher total template counts meant significantly greater approximately 2-week count variance.

Profiled with immunoSEQ multiplex PCR; TCRdb holds only in-frame clones, not every one. This sample yields about 94,000 clones, of which roughly 88% are seen a single time; less than 6% belongs to the top ten. Material for sequencing was blood. This chain connects TRBV5-1 to TRBJ1-6; a possible D gene is TRBD1 (6 bases). The TCR originated in a person aged 18 to 75 in good health. The CDR3 DNA sequence: TGCGCCAGCAGCCCCAGGGACACCGATAATTCACCCCTCCACTTT. It is translated as CASSPRDTDNSPLHF. Full variable domain (remainder filled in from reference TRBV5-1 and TRBJ1-6): KAGVTQTPRYLIKTRGQQVTLSCSPISGHRSVSWYQQTPGQGLQFLFEYFSETQRNKGNFPGRFSGRQFSNSRSEMNVSTLELGDSALYLCASSPRDTDNSPLHFGNGTRLTVT.